The text below deals with one TCR beta chain. Just one base apart from a much larger clone, this may be a read error. The CDR3 has 16 amino acids. Germline V gene data show CDR1 as SNHLY and CDR2 as FYNNEI. The data derive from a study of T cells in Graves' hyperthyroidism and ophthalmopathy. Patients between 18 and 65 years old had hyperthyroidism, newly diagnosed and lasting under 2 months. What was amplified from RNA transcripts were TCR beta CDR3 regions. An initial round of RT-PCR targeting the TCR CDR3 relied on the HTBI primer set. TCRdb ran MiXCR on the multiplex PCR reads and lists one entry per CDR3 protein. In the table there are 380,000 or so distinct CDR3 sequences, around an eighth of which are singletons.

The sequence was obtained from a man aged 30 to 39 with Graves' hyperthyroidism that later progressed to Graves' ophthalmopathy. The chain is built from TRBV2 and TRBJ2-3; 8 nucleotides agree with TRBD1. The specimen was blood. Written as DNA, the CDR3 is TGTACCAGCAGTGAACAGGGGGTTTTGGGCACAGATACGCAGTATTTT. It specifies CTSSEQGVLGTDTQYF. Using reference TRBV2 and TRBJ2-3 for the parts outside the CDR3, the full variable domain is EPEVTQTPSHQVTQMGQEVILRCVPISNHLYFYWYRQILGQKVEFLVSFYNNEISEKSEIFDDQFSVERPDGSNFTLKIRSTKLEDSAMYFCTSSEQGVLGTDTQYFGPGTRLTVL.